This T cell receptor (beta chain) was obtained from a study of cytomegalovirus exposure and HLA in healthy donors. Overall study findings and caveats: In a later analysis, TCR beta V- and J-gene trimming was associated with a missense DCLRE1C variant. A highly shared variant cluster was judged a likely technical artifact.

The table lists this clone with a few counts. What it recognizes is unknown. Every donor was a healthy person donating bone marrow. PCR used 60 Vbeta primers and 13 Jbeta primers. Using immunoSEQ multiplex PCR, the repertoire was profiled, and TCRdb retains in-frame clones only, with some absent. This table has 100,000 to 150,000 clones, more than 65% appearing once. The ends lost 6 bases at V and 7 bases at J; junction bases unmatched: 5. CDR3 length: 15 amino acids. CDR1 and CDR2 (germline): MNHNY, SVGAGI (reference sequence). This clonotype was sampled from a young man in good health and CMV-seropositive. The chain carries TRBV6-6 and TRBJ2-1; 14 bases are shared with TRBD2. The material sequenced was PBMCs. This CDR3 is CASSGTSGSQNEQFF. The CDR3 nucleotides are TGTGCCAGCAGCGGGACTAGCGGGAGTCAGAATGAGCAGTTCTTC.